What follows describes a single T cell receptor beta chain. A single record per CDR3 protein comes from TCRdb applying MiXCR to the RT-PCR reads. The sample has tens of thousands of distinct CDR3 sequences, around 5% seen once. Germline CDR1 is SGHRS and CDR2 is YFSETQ. Unmatched junction bases numbered 6, after V lost 5 bases and J lost 6 bases. The CDR3 extends over 14 amino acids. The data belong to a study of patients and donors after allogeneic stem cell transplantation. This receptor was taken from a human donor who was either an allogeneic HSCT recipient or a stem cell or donor lymphocyte infusion donor (not recorded which). It is not recorded whose cells these are; they may come from a transplant donor. The chain employs TRBV5-1 and TRBJ2-1; 9 bases are a match to TRBD1. Material: blood, either unsorted or a sorted T cell fraction (not recorded which). The CDR3 DNA is TGCGCCAGCAGTAAACAGGGGGCGAGCAATGAGCAGTTCTTC. Protein product: CASSKQGASNEQFF.